These T cell receptor beta chains were read from a single sample in a study of CXCR3-negative and CXCR3-positive naive CD8 T cells. TCRdb re-called the 5' RACE reads and shows each CDR3 protein once, DNA omitted. The sample includes tens of thousands of distinct CDR3 sequences. The sample was naive CXCR3- CD8+ T cells from blood. The receptor source for this set is a human donor in good health. Some clones in this sample may be carry-over from other donors' samples. The CDR3 runs from the conserved cysteine through the conserved F or W.

j_call v_call cdr3_aa
TRBJ2-4 TRBV29-1 CSVLWGGNIQYF
TRBJ1-3 TRBV15 CATSTVQGPPGNTIYF
TRBJ2-3 TRBV28 CASSYTDTQYF
TRBJ2-2 TRBV9 CASSVPLAGTQSDTGELFF
TRBJ2-7 TRBV6-1 CASSEVRGYEQYF
TRBJ2-3 TRBV11-2 CASSQEPLIDTQYF
TRBJ2-3 TRBV11-2 CASASAGGTDTQYF
TRBJ2-7 TRBV29-1 CSAQGFTYEQYF
TRBJ1-1 TRBV5-1 CASSSLTMNTEAFF
TRBJ2-4 TRBV29-1 CSVEERRLNIQYF